One and the same sample provided the 20 T cell receptor beta chains below, sequenced in a study of T cell responses to AZD1222 COVID-19 vaccine. Some clones are missing from TCRdb's copy, which holds only in-frame ones; the method was immunoSEQ multiplex PCR. The data show 100,000 to 120,000 clones, 92% seen once. The material sequenced was peripheral blood, taken on day 0 of AZD1222 vaccination. Source of these receptors: an adult in good health.

V usage is TRBV5-1 and J usage is TRBJ1-2; perhaps TRBD1 as D (5 bases). With 5 bases removed from V and 6 bases from J, the gap between germline ends came to 11 bases. The CDR3 length is 12 residues. Germline V gene data show CDR1 as SGHRS and CDR2 as YFSETQ. CDR3 nucleotides: TGCGCCAGCAGTCCAATAGGGGATGGCTACACCTTC. This encodes CASSPIGDGYTF.

The genes are TRBV6-1 and TRBJ1-1; a weak D match, TRBD1 (6 bases). Trimming left V 0 bases short and J 1 base short, with 9 bases between. Germline CDR1 is MNHNS and CDR2 is SASEGT. The CDR3 is 15 amino acids. The CDR3 here is CASSEAGGANTEAFF. In nucleotides, the CDR3 is TGTGCCAGCAGTGAAGCAGGGGGGGCGAACACTGAAGCTTTCTTT.

V is TRBV10-3 and J is TRBJ2-2; TRBD2 might be the D (6 bases). CDR3 length: 14 residues. V was trimmed by 11 bases and J by 4 bases, leaving 17 bases between them. Germline assignment: CDR1 ENHRY and CDR2 SYGVKD. The CDR3 coding sequence is TGTGCCGCCGCCCGCGCGGGGTCCACCGGGGAGCTGTTTTTT. It encodes CAAARAGSTGELFF.

V gene TRBV25-1 combines with J gene TRBJ2-4, with a weak D call TRBD1 (6 bases). The length of the CDR3 is 12 residues. The V gene lost 6 bases and the J gene lost 6 bases, with 9 bases spanning the gap. Germline CDR1 MGHDK, CDR2 SYGVNS. Written as DNA, the CDR3 is TGTGCCAGCAGGACAGGACTAAACATTCAGTACTTC. Translation gives CASRTGLNIQYF.

The chain has TRBV7-2 and TRBJ1-2, with 9 bases that match TRBD1. The length of the CDR3 is 15 residues. After removal of 5 bases from V and 6 bases from J, the junction contained 10 bases not matched to a gene. Germline V CDR1 and CDR2: SGHTA, FQGNSA. CDR3 in amino acids: CASSRYGQGPDGYTF. CDR3 DNA: TGTGCCAGCAGCCGCTATGGACAGGGGCCCGATGGCTACACCTTC.

The rearrangement uses TRBV5-6 and TRBJ2-7; D ambiguous. The ends were cut back, 2 bases at V and 0 bases at J, with 6 bases in the middle. The CDR3 loop spans 13 amino acids. Germline V lookup: CDR1 SGHDT, CDR2 YYEEEE. The CDR3 bases are TGTGCCAGCAGCTTAAGGAGCTCCTACGAGCAGTACTTC. Translation gives CASSLRSSYEQYF.

This clone is a singleton in its sample. The genes are TRBV5-5 and TRBJ1-5; weak D call: TRBD1 (6 bases). V lost 0 bases and J lost 8, with 12 bases in between. The germline gives CDR1 SGHKS, CDR2 YYEKEE (reference sequence). The CDR3 has 14 residues. The CDR3 nucleotides read TGTGCCAGCAGCTTGGGCAGGGGAGGAGAGCCCCAGCATTTT. Protein: CASSLGRGGEPQHF.

J is TRBJ1-1 and V is TRBV19; 7 bases map to TRBD1. J gave up 5 bases and V 7 bases, and 7 bases lay outside the gene matches. CDR1 is LNHDA and CDR2 is SQIVND in the germline V gene (reference sequence). The CDR3 is 13 residues long. CDR3 DNA sequence: TGTGCCAGTAACAGGGGAGAAATTACTGAAGCTTTCTTT. Its protein product is CASNRGEITEAFF.

The chain recombines TRBV23-1 with TRBJ2-1; 10 bases align to TRBD1. TRBV23-1 is an open reading frame whose function is uncertain. CDR3 size: 17 residues. The V and J ends lost 3 bases and 4 bases, in that order; junction bases with no gene match: 9. The CDR3 sequence is CASSHPIPGQGYNEQFF. CDR3 sequence (DNA): TGCGCCAGCAGTCACCCGATTCCGGGACAGGGGTACAATGAGCAGTTCTTC.

This rearrangement joins TRBV6-5 to TRBJ1-3; D uncertain. This CDR3 comprises 12 residues. Germline V gene sequence: CDR1 MNHEY, CDR2 SVGAGI. V gave up 7 bases and J gave up 0 bases, with 4 bases separating them. The CDR3 protein is CASTSSGNTIYF. Written as DNA, the CDR3 is TGTGCCAGCACCTCCTCTGGAAACACCATATATTTT.

V and J are TRBV27 and TRBJ2-7; D is uncertain. V was pared by 8 bases and J by 5 bases, with 10 bases between. The CDR3 extends over 11 amino acids. Germline assignment: CDR1 MNHEY and CDR2 SMNVEV (reference sequence). This chain's CDR3 is CASGVGNEQYF. As DNA, the CDR3 is TGTGCCAGCGGGGTGGGTAACGAGCAGTACTTC.

This clone was seen a single time. The chain employs TRBV30 and TRBJ1-5; no definite D call. Trimming pared 4 bases from V and 6 bases from J, leaving 10 bases between. This CDR3 spans 12 amino acids. Germline V gene data show CDR1 as GTSNPN and CDR2 as SVGIG (reference sequence). CDR3 in DNA: TGTGCCTGGACAGTTCATGGTCAGCCCCAGCATTTT. Encoded protein: CAWTVHGQPQHF. Full variable domain (remainder filled in from reference TRBV30 and TRBJ1-5): SQTIHQWPATLVQPVGSPLSLECTVEGTSNPNLYWYRQAAGRGLQLLFYSVGIGQISSEVPQNLSASRPQDRQFILSSKKLLLSDSGFYLCAWTVHGQPQHFGDGTRLSIL.

CDR3 in DNA: TGTGCCAGCAGCTTCGAGGGGAGCGGCTACACCTTC. It translates to CASSFEGSGYTF. The chain links TRBV7-9 to TRBJ1-2; tentative D call: TRBD1 (5 bases). Trimming stripped 3 bases from V and 8 bases from J, with 10 bases between. Germline V gene lookup returns CDR1 SEHNR and CDR2 FQNEAQ (reference sequence). There are 12 residues in the CDR3.

This clone was picked up one time. The CDR3 DNA follows: TGTGCCAGCAGTTTTATTGAATCTTCACCCCTCCACTTT. Translation gives CASSFIESSPLHF. V is TRBV12-3 or TRBV12-4 and J is TRBJ1-6; D is unclear. CDR3 size: 13 residues. V lost 3 bases and J lost 9, with 9 bases in between.

The chain joins TRBV28 to TRBJ2-2; D may correspond to TRBD1 or TRBD2 (6 bases each). Trimming took off 5 bases at V and 2 bases at J, with 9 bases between the two ends. CDR3 length: 14 residues. Germline V gene sequence: CDR1 MDHEN, CDR2 SYDVKM. The DNA of the CDR3 is TGTGCCAGCAGTAAGGGGGGAAACACCGGGGAGCTGTTTTTT. Translation: CASSKGGNTGELFF.

J is TRBJ2-1 and V is TRBV19, with D perhaps TRBD1 or TRBD2 (7 bases each). The V gene's germline CDR1 is LNHDA and CDR2 SQIVND (reference sequence). The CDR3 totals 15 residues. V was trimmed by 3 bases and J by 5 bases, leaving 14 bases between them. CDR3 coding DNA: TGTGCCAGTAGTATGGGGAGGGGGCACCACAATGAGCAGTTCTTC. It yields the protein CASSMGRGHHNEQFF. The full variable domain, with the rest looked up from reference TRBV19 and TRBJ2-1, is DGGITQSPKYLFRKEGQNVTLSCEQNLNHDAMYWYRQDPGQGLRLIYYSQIVNDFQKGDIAEGYSVSREKKESFPLTVTSAQKNPTAFYLCASSMGRGHHNEQFFGPGTRLTVL.

The chain joins TRBV11-2 to TRBJ1-3; 8 bases align to TRBD1. The CDR3 is 15 residues long. Germline V gene data show CDR1 as SGHAT and CDR2 as FQNNGV. V trimming: 5 bases; J trimming: 0 bases; junction bases outside the gene matches: 3. CDR3 residues: CASSDDRGSGNTIYF. CDR3 DNA sequence: TGTGCCAGCAGCGATGACAGGGGCTCTGGAAACACCATATATTTT.

The chain uses TRBV9 and TRBJ1-4; tentative D call: TRBD1 (5 bases). CDR3 size: 13 residues. Trimming left V 3 bases short and J 8 bases short, with 11 bases between. The germline V gene encodes CDR1 SGDLS and CDR2 YYNGEE. The CDR3 DNA reads TGTGCCAGCAGCGGGACGGAGGGGGAAAAACTGTTTTTT. Residues: CASSGTEGEKLFF.

This clone has a single count. The rearrangement joins TRBV7-9 to TRBJ2-2, with 10 positions matching TRBD2. The V gene end was trimmed by 3 bases and the J gene end by 1 base; junction bases not matched to a gene: 5. Germline CDR1 is SEHNR and CDR2 is FQNEAQ (reference sequence). The CDR3 is made up of 17 amino acids. In nucleotides, the CDR3 is TGTGCCAGCAGCTTTCTTTCTAGCGGGAGGAACACCGGGGAGCTGTTTTTT. It yields the protein CASSFLSSGRNTGELFF.

CDR3 loop: CASSGLDRMMGEKLFF. The CDR3 bases are TGTGCCAGCAGTGGACTTGACAGGATGATGGGTGAAAAACTGTTTTTT. This chain joins TRBV6-1 and TRBJ1-4, with a possible D match to TRBD1 (6 bases). V dropped 4 bases and J dropped 7 bases, with 19 bases sitting between them. This CDR3 region has 16 residues. Germline CDR1 and CDR2: MNHNS and SASEGT.